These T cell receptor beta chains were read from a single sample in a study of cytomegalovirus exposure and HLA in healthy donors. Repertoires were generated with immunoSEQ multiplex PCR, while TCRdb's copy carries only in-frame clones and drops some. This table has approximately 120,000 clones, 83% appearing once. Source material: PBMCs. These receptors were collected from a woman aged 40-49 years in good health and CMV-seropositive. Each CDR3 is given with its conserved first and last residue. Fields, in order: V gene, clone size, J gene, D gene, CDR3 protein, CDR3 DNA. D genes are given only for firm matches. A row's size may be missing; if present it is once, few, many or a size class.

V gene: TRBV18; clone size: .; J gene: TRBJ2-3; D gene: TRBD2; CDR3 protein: CASSLGLARLTDTQYF; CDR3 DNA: TGTGCCAGCTCACTGGGACTAGCGCGGCTCACAGATACGCAGTATTTT
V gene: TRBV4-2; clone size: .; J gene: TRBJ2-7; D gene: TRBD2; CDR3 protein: CASSQEPLAGAYEQYF; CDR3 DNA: TGTGCCAGCAGCCAAGAACCGCTAGCGGGAGCCTACGAGCAGTACTTC
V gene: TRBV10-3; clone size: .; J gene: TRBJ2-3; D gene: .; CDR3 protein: CATNSPGSTDTQYF; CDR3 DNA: TGTGCCACCAACTCCCCGGGAAGCACAGATACGCAGTATTTT
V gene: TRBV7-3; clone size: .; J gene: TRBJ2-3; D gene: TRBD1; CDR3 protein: CASSPRTGTGSTDTQYF; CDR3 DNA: TGTGCCAGCAGCCCTCGAACCGGGACAGGGAGCACAGATACGCAGTATTTT
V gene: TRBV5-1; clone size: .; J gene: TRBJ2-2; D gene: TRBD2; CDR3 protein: CASSAGLEAGELFF; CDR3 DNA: TGCGCCAGCAGCGCGGGACTAGAGGCCGGGGAGCTGTTTTTT
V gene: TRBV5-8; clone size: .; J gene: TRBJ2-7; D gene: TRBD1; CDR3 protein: CASSLLAGGVGEQYF; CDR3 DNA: TGTGCCAGCAGCTTGCTGGCAGGGGGAGTTGGCGAGCAGTACTTC
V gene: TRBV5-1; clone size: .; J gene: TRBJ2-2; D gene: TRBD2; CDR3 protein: CASSFAGGGGELFF; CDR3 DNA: TGCGCCAGCAGCTTCGCGGGGGGCGGCGGGGAGCTGTTTTTT
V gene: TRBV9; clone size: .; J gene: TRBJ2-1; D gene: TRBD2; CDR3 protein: CASSPSGEGYNEQFF; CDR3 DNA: TGTGCCAGCAGCCCCTCGGGGGAGGGGTACAATGAGCAGTTCTTC
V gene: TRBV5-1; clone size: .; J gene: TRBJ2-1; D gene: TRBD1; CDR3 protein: CASSGHPTGLSYNEQFF; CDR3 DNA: TGCGCCAGCAGCGGCCACCCGACAGGGCTCTCCTACAATGAGCAGTTCTTC
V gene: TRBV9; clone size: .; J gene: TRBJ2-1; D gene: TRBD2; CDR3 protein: CASSPTSSGDYNEQFF; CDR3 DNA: TGTGCCAGCAGCCCAACGTCTAGCGGGGACTACAATGAGCAGTTCTTC
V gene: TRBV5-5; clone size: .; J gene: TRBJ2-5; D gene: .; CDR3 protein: CASSLPGRETQYF; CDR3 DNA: TGTGCCAGCAGCTTGCCAGGGCGAGAGACCCAGTACTTC
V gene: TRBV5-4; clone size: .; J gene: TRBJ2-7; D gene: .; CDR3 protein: CASSPNRDNYEQYF; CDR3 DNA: TGTGCCAGCAGCCCAAACCGGGACAACTACGAGCAGTACTTC
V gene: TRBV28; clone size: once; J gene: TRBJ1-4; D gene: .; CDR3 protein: CASSTLETDNEKLFF; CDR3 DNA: TGTGCCAGCAGCACTCTCGAGACAGATAATGAAAAACTGTTTTTT
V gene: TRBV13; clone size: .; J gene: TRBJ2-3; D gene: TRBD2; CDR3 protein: CASSPGLARGGDTQYF; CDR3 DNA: TGTGCCAGCAGCCCGGGACTAGCGCGTGGCGGAGATACGCAGTATTTT
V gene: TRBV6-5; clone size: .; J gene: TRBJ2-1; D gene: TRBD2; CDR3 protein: CASSPLAGGYNEQFF; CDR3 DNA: TGTGCCAGCAGTCCTCTAGCGGGAGGGTACAATGAGCAGTTCTTC
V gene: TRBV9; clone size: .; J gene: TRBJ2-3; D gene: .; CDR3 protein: CASSLGSYRGTDTQYF; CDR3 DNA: TGTGCCAGCAGCCTTGGGTCCTATCGGGGCACAGATACGCAGTATTTT
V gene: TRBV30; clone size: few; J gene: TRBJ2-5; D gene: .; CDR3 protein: CAGRAGPEGTQYF; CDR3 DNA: TGTGCCGGGCGGGCGGGACCCGAAGGGACCCAGTACTTC
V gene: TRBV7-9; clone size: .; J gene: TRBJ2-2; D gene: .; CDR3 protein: CASSTHGQHTGELFF; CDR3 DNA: TGTGCCAGCAGCACTCACGGACAGCACACCGGGGAGCTGTTTTTT
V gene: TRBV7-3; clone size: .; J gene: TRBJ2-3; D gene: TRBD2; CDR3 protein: CASSSGLAGVQDTQYF; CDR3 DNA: TGTGCCAGCAGCTCGGGACTAGCGGGAGTTCAAGATACGCAGTATTTT
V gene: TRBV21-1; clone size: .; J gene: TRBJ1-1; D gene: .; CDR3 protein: CASSCSLSGTEAFF; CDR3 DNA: TGTGCCAGCAGTTGTTCTCTCTCGGGCACTGAAGCTTTCTTT
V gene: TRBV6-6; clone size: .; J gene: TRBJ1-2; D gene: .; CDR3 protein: CASSYAGGAEYGYTF; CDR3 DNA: TGTGCCAGCAGTTATGCGGGGGGCGCGGAGTATGGCTACACCTTC
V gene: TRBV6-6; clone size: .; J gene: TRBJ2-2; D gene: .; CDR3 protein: CASSVSYTGELFF; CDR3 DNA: TGTGCCAGCAGTGTCTCTTACACCGGGGAGCTGTTTTTT
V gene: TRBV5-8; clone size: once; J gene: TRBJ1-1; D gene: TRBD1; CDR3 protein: CASSQGQAHWGEAFF; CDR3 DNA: TGTGCCAGCAGCCAAGGACAGGCCCACTGGGGTGAAGCTTTCTTT
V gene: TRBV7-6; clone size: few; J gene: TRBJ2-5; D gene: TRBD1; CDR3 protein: CASSLNRGRARETQYF; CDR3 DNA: TGTGCCAGCAGCTTGAACAGGGGGCGGGCCCGGGAGACCCAGTACTTC
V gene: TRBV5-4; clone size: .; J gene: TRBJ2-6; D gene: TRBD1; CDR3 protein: CASRAGTVPPGANVLTF; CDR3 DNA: TGTGCCAGCAGGGCCGGGACAGTCCCTCCTGGGGCCAACGTCCTGACTTTC
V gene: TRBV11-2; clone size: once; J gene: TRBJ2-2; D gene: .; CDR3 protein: CASSPLGGDDTGELFF; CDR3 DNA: TGTGCCAGCAGCCCCCTGGGCGGGGACGACACCGGGGAGCTGTTTTTT
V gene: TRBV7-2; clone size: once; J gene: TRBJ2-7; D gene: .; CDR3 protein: CASNPSYEQYF; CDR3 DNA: TGTGCCAGCAATCCATCCTACGAGCAGTACTTC